This T cell receptor (beta chain) stems from a study of T cell repertoires in cytomegalovirus infection (dated by TCRdb to between 2018 and 2021). For context, the study as a whole: Because public TCR beta signatures pointed to carriage of CMV infection together with the matching HLA type, the HLA type of each donor mattered for the analysis.

The CDR3, from cysteine to phenylalanine, totals 13 residues. Only the CDR3 DNA stays, 39 bases, in frame from base 1. Sequences MNHEY (CDR1) and SMNVEV (CDR2) are obtained from the germline V gene (reference sequence). Trimming takes 2 bases from V and 2 bases from J, and the germline ends sit 7 bases apart. The sequencer listed for this sample is Illumina HiSeq 1500. TCRdb reprocessed the public reads (quality trimming at Q25 with fastp, clone calling with MiXCR) and kept in-frame beta chains. Every CDR3 protein is listed once, alongside the most common genes and DNA of its rows. This sample holds 400,000 or so distinct CDR3 sequences; 15% to 20% were observed only once. About 10% of the sample goes to the ten largest clones. Concerning this clonotype itself: Its antigen is currently not known. Base quality data are lacking; no much larger clone is found one base away.

The investigation overall reported the following: The ex vivo response was dominated by HLA-C-restricted CMV-specific TCR beta clonotypes, which also provided the single most frequent clonotype in two of eight donors. In both this cohort and an independent approximately 400-donor cohort, the cumulative frequency of public TCR beta family members distinguished carriers of CMV infection plus the relevant HLA type.

The material sequenced was PBMCs. Recombination joined TRBV27 with TRBJ2-7, with no reliable assignment of the D segment. The source is a human donor in good health (CMV status not recorded). Some clones in this sample may be carry-over from other donors' samples. The CDR3 protein sequence reads: CASSLISTYEQYF. The bases are TGTGCCAGCAGTTTAATTTCTACCTACGAGCAGTACTTC.